Below are 8 T cell receptor beta chains sequenced from a single sample in a study of cytomegalovirus exposure and HLA in healthy donors. Researchers ran the PCR with 60 Vbeta and 13 Jbeta primers. TCRdb's table, derived via immunoSEQ multiplex PCR, lists solely in-frame clones and lacks some. The sample records more than 150,000 clones, approximately 80% being singletons. The sequencing sample was made of PBMCs. These receptor sequences come from a young woman in good health and CMV-seropositive.

The gene calls are TRBV7-2 and TRBJ1-5; 9 bases are a match to TRBD1. The V and J ends lost 6 bases and 8 bases, in that order; junction bases with no gene match: 11. The CDR3 is 15 amino acids. Looked up from germline, CDR1 is SGHTA and CDR2 is FQGNSA. The CDR3 loop is CASRQGTGSLEPQHF. Here the CDR3 DNA reads TGTGCCAGCAGGCAAGGGACAGGGAGTTTGGAGCCCCAGCATTTT.

This clone was detected a few times. The chain carries TRBV19 and TRBJ2-6; tentatively, D is TRBD2 (6 bases). This CDR3 comprises 14 residues. The germline CDR1 and CDR2 sequences are LNHDA and SQIVND (reference sequence). V was pared by 3 bases and J by 4 bases, with 7 bases between. The CDR3 here is CASSMRGGANVLTF. Written as DNA, the CDR3 is TGTGCCAGTAGTATGCGGGGAGGGGCCAACGTCCTGACTTTC.

This chain joins TRBV5-1 and TRBJ2-5, with 11 bases lining up with TRBD1. The V gene's germline CDR1 is SGHRS and CDR2 YFSETQ. CDR3 length equals 15 residues. J lost 5 bases, V lost 2 bases, and 5 bases had no gene match. For the CDR3, the DNA is TGCGCCAGCAGCTTCCGGACAGGGGGCAGGGAGACCCAGTACTTC. Amino acids: CASSFRTGGRETQYF.

The rearrangement links TRBV5-4 to TRBJ2-4; D is unclear. The germline gives CDR1 SGHNT, CDR2 YYREEE (reference sequence). CDR3 length: 14 amino acids. V was trimmed by 2 bases and J by 0 bases, leaving 6 bases between them. The CDR3 nucleotides read TGTGCCAGCAGCTTAGAGATAGCCAAAAACATTCAGTACTTC. Translation: CASSLEIAKNIQYF.

V is TRBV7-2 and J is TRBJ2-5, with D maybe TRBD1 (6 bases). Trimming removed 3 bases at V and 5 bases at J, with 16 bases between. Per the germline V gene, CDR1 is SGHTA and CDR2 is FQGNSA. This CDR3 spans 15 amino acids. The CDR3 nucleotides are TGTGCCAGCAGCTTTTGGACAGAAATTGACGAGACCCAGTACTTC. As protein: CASSFWTEIDETQYF.

This clone was detected a few times. This rearrangement joins TRBV27 to TRBJ2-1, with 10 bases aligning to TRBD1. Per germline, CDR1 MNHEY and CDR2 SMNVEV (reference sequence). CDR3 length equals 17 residues. The J segment lost 7 bases and the V segment lost 6 bases, leaving 15 bases of the junction unmatched. CDR3 loop: CASRQGWGQGNFNEQFF. CDR3 sequence (DNA): TGTGCCAGCAGACAGGGGTGGGGACAGGGGAATTTTAATGAGCAGTTCTTC.

The V call is TRBV7-8, the J call TRBJ2-2, with a possible D match to TRBD2 (7 bases). The CDR3 runs 16 residues. V lost 8 bases to trimming and J lost 4 bases, with 20 bases between them. The germline gives CDR1 SGHVS, CDR2 FQNEAQ. The CDR3 coding sequence is TGTGCCAGCGGAAAAGTGACGGGGGGCGCCACCGGGGAGCTGTTTTTT. This codes for CASGKVTGGATGELFF.

The chain links TRBV18 to TRBJ2-4; maybe TRBD2 (5 bases). CDR1 and CDR2 (germline): KGHSH, LQKENI. Trimming shortened V by 2 bases and J by 1 base, and 15 bases separated the two germline ends. The CDR3 length is 17 residues. CDR3 nucleotides: TGTGCCAGCTCACCATTGGCGGGCCCTCTTGCCAAAAACATTCAGTACTTC. It codes for CASSPLAGPLAKNIQYF.